The 26 T cell receptor beta chains below come from one sample, sequenced in a study of T-cell reconstitution after alpha-beta-depleted transplantation in children. This sample's TCRbeta library carried unique molecular identifier barcodes. TCRdb ran MiXCR on the PCR reads and lists one entry per CDR3 protein. The data show about 610,000 distinct CDR3 sequences, with about 11% seen just once and about 4.3% held by the top ten. This material consisted of PBMCs from the stem cell graft donor, taken from the stem cell graft. These receptors were taken from a human donor who donated a stem cell graft to a child with acute myeloid leukemia.

There are many counts of this clonotype. At one end the junction does not follow the germline gene, possibly because of a read error. V and J are TRBV6-2 or TRBV6-3 and TRBJ1-1; D might be TRBD1 (6 bases). This CDR3 is 11 amino acids long. The germline CDR1 and CDR2 sequences are MNHEY and SVGEGT. CDR3: CASTRGQLPFF. The CDR3 DNA reads as TGTGCCAGCACCCGAGGACAGTTACCTTTTTTT.

The chain recombines TRBV24-1 with TRBJ2-6; D is ambiguous. The CDR3 covers 16 residues. Germline CDR1 reads KGHDR; CDR2 reads SFDVKD. The V end was cut by 6 bases, the J end by 0 bases, with 11 bases between. CDR3 residues: CATSNSGPSGANVLTF. CDR3 nucleotides: TGTGCCACCAGTAACTCGGGTCCCTCTGGGGCCAACGTCCTGACTTTC.

This clonotype occurred a few times. This sequence joins TRBV29-1 and TRBJ2-1; TRBD1 is a possible D gene (5 bases). The CDR3 contains 13 residues. Germline CDR1 and CDR2: SQVTM and ANQGSEA. V was shortened by 7 bases and J by 0 bases, with 10 bases between the two germline ends. CDR3 coding DNA: TGCAGCGCCGTGACAGCCTCCTACAATGAGCAGTTCTTC. Protein sequence: CSAVTASYNEQFF.

This clonotype was recorded at least ten times. This chain uses TRBV11-1 with TRBJ2-2, with 7 bases identical to TRBD1. V trimming: 5 bases; J trimming: 5 bases; junction bases outside the gene matches: 8. Germline CDR1 and CDR2: SGHAT and FQDESV (reference sequence). The CDR3 extends over 15 amino acids. DNA for the CDR3: TGTGCCAGCAGCCGACAGGGATTGGGGACCGGGGAGCTGTTTTTT. This gives the protein CASSRQGLGTGELFF.

This clonotype has a count of ten or more. The chain combines TRBV4-2 with TRBJ2-1; 7 bases fit TRBD2. The V gene's germline CDR1 is LGHNA and CDR2 YNFKEQ. The CDR3 runs 17 residues. Germline trimming cut 1 base from V and 5 bases from J; bases unmatched to any gene: 11. The CDR3 DNA reads as TGTGCCAGCAGCCAAGCTCTCCCTGCGGGAGTTGACAATGAGCAGTTCTTC. Translating gives CASSQALPAGVDNEQFF.

This clonotype was seen ten or more times. This CDR3 is CSVEGRGRIEKLFF. CDR3 nucleotides: TGCAGCGTTGAAGGCCGGGGGCGAATTGAAAAACTGTTTTTT. The rearrangement uses TRBV29-1 and TRBJ1-4; D possibly corresponds to TRBD1 (6 bases). V gave up 1 base and J gave up 7 bases, with 13 bases separating them. This CDR3 contains 14 residues. CDR1 and CDR2 from the germline V gene are SQVTM and ANQGSEA. The full variable domain, in which reference TRBV29-1 and TRBJ1-4 provide the parts outside the CDR3, is SAVISQKPSRDICQRGTSLTIQCQVDSQVTMMFWYRQQPGQSLTLIATANQGSEATYESGFVIDKFPISRPNLTFSTLTVSNMSPEDSSIYLCSVEGRGRIEKLFFGSGTQLSVL.

The chain couples TRBV9 to TRBJ2-2; D perhaps matches TRBD2 (5 bases). Germline V gene data show CDR1 as SGDLS and CDR2 as YYNGEE. Trimming shortened V by 0 bases and J by 3 bases, and 15 bases separated the two germline ends. The CDR3 is 17 residues long. The CDR3 here is CASSVASLAAYTGELFF. The CDR3 region has the DNA TGTGCCAGCAGCGTAGCGTCCCTAGCCGCTTACACCGGGGAGCTGTTTTTT.

A few counts support this clonotype. This chain connects TRBV12-3 or TRBV12-4 to TRBJ1-2; a weak D match, TRBD1 (6 bases). V was clipped by 8 bases and J by 6 bases, with 19 bases between them. The CDR3 spans 14 residues. CDR3 coding DNA: TGTGCCAGCGCGCGCTTGGCAGGGGAGGATGGCTACACCTTC. This translates into CASARLAGEDGYTF.

This clonotype was recorded a few times. V usage is TRBV5-1 and J usage is TRBJ2-7; 7 bases align to TRBD2. Germline lookup yields CDR1 SGHRS and CDR2 YFSETQ. The CDR3 runs to 15 residues. The ends lost 0 bases at V and 5 bases at J; junction bases unmatched: 8. The chain's CDR3 is CASSLEAGVYNEQYF. Written as DNA, the CDR3 is TGCGCCAGCAGCTTGGAGGCGGGAGTCTACAACGAGCAGTACTTC.

The V gene is TRBV18, the J gene TRBJ1-1, with D unclear. Germline V gene data show CDR1 as KGHSH and CDR2 as LQKENI. The CDR3 has 13 residues. V was trimmed by 6 bases and J by 8 bases, leaving 16 bases between them. The CDR3 reads CASSPNTDLEAFF. DNA for the CDR3: TGTGCCAGCTCCCCTAACACAGACTTAGAAGCTTTCTTT.

At least ten counts were recorded for this clonotype. CDR3 protein: CASSVGGSGELFF. The CDR3 DNA reads as TGTGCCAGCAGCGTAGGTGGCTCCGGGGAGCTGTTTTTT. The V and J genes are TRBV9 and TRBJ2-2, with D uncertain. Germline V gives CDR1 SGDLS, CDR2 YYNGEE. CDR3 length: 13 residues. Trimming stripped 0 bases from V and 6 bases from J, with 6 bases between. Filled out from reference TRBV9 and TRBJ2-2, the complete variable domain reads DSGVTQTPKHLITATGQRVTLRCSPRSGDLSVYWYQQSLDQGLQFLIQYYNGEERAKGNILERFSAQQFPDLHSELNLSSLELGDSALYFCASSVGGSGELFFGEGSRLTVL.

This clonotype was seen many times. The chain carries TRBV28 and TRBJ2-7; 12 bases align to TRBD1. V lost 6 bases and J lost 8; bases outside the gene matches: 5. CDR1 MDHEN and CDR2 SYDVKM come from the germline V gene. This CDR3 has 13 residues. CDR3 bases: TGTGCCAGCAGGGGACAGGGGGCCTTTCAGCAGTACTTC. Amino acids: CASRGQGAFQQYF.

This clonotype occurred many times. The J gene is TRBJ2-2, the V gene TRBV25-1; 9 bases agree with TRBD2. Germline assignment: CDR1 MGHDK and CDR2 SYGVNS. The CDR3 length is 16 residues. V was pared by 6 bases and J by 4 bases, with 9 bases of the junction left unmatched. This chain's CDR3 is CASSTGTSSSTGELFF. The CDR3 DNA follows: TGTGCCAGCAGCACCGGGACTAGCTCGTCCACCGGGGAGCTGTTTTTT.

This clonotype has just a few counts. The chain carries TRBV13 and TRBJ2-1; D unresolved. The CDR3 spans 14 residues. CDR1 and CDR2 (germline): PRHDT, FYEKMQ (reference sequence). With 10 bases removed from V and 0 bases from J, the gap between germline ends came to 13 bases. The CDR3 is CATRTESSYNEQFF. In DNA form, the CDR3 reads TGTGCCACCCGGACGGAGAGCTCCTACAATGAGCAGTTCTTC. Full variable domain (outside the CDR3, taken from reference TRBV13 and TRBJ2-1): AAGVIQSPRHLIKEKRETATLKCYPIPRHDTVYWYQQGPGQDPQFLISFYEKMQSDKGSIPDRFSAQQFSDYHSELNMSSLELGDSALYFCATRTESSYNEQFFGPGTRLTVL.

This clonotype has only a few counts. The genes are TRBV24-1 and TRBJ2-5; TRBD2 agrees at 9 bases. CDR3 length: 16 residues. Germline V CDR1 and CDR2: KGHDR, SFDVKD. V shed 3 bases, J shed 2 bases, and the junction held 6 bases outside the gene matches. This CDR3 is CATSDPGTSRQETQYF. In nucleotides, the CDR3 is TGTGCCACCAGTGATCCCGGGACTAGCCGTCAAGAGACCCAGTACTTC.

This clonotype has a handful of counts. The chain employs TRBV18 and TRBJ2-7; 7 bases line up with TRBD2. CDR3 length: 14 amino acids. Germline lookup yields CDR1 KGHSH and CDR2 LQKENI. Trimming took 0 bases from V and 2 from J; bases not matched to a gene: 1. This CDR3 is CASSPPRGAYEQYF. The CDR3 coding sequence is TGTGCCAGCTCACCACCCCGGGGGGCCTACGAGCAGTACTTC.

The J gene is TRBJ2-7, the V gene TRBV29-1, with 10 bases lining up with TRBD1. Germline CDR1 SQVTM, CDR2 ANQGSEA. The CDR3 extends over 13 amino acids. V dropped 6 bases and J dropped 5; count of bases not matched to a gene: 7. The CDR3 region is CSVPGQGFNEQYF. CDR3 in DNA: TGCAGCGTCCCGGGACAGGGGTTTAACGAGCAGTACTTC.

The genes are TRBV29-1 and TRBJ2-7; 7 bases align to TRBD1. V trimming: 4 bases; J trimming: 3 bases; junction bases outside the gene matches: 12. Germline values: CDR1 SQVTM, CDR2 ANQGSEA. CDR3 length: 15 residues. The CDR3 loop is CSVVTQTGKGYEQYF. The DNA of the CDR3 is TGCAGCGTTGTAACCCAGACAGGGAAGGGCTACGAGCAGTACTTC.

This chain uses TRBV29-1 with TRBJ1-1; maybe TRBD1 (6 bases). The CDR3 length is 13 residues. Germline CDR1 SQVTM, CDR2 ANQGSEA. The V and J ends lost 5 bases and 1 base respectively, with 11 bases between them. CDR3 DNA sequence: TGCAGCGTTACTCAGGGGTGGAACACTGAAGCTTTCTTT. It yields the protein CSVTQGWNTEAFF.

This clonotype has ten or more counts. The chain joins TRBV5-1 to TRBJ2-3, with 7 bases matching TRBD2. Germline-derived CDR1 and CDR2 are SGHRS and YFSETQ. The CDR3 contains 20 residues. The J segment lost 1 base and the V segment lost 1 base, leaving 18 bases of the junction unmatched. The CDR3: CASSLYGGGNWFDGTDTQYF. The DNA for the CDR3 is TGCGCCAGCAGCTTGTATGGGGGAGGGAACTGGTTCGACGGCACAGATACGCAGTATTTT. Full variable domain (outside the CDR3, taken from reference TRBV5-1 and TRBJ2-3): KAGVTQTPRYLIKTRGQQVTLSCSPISGHRSVSWYQQTPGQGLQFLFEYFSETQRNKGNFPGRFSGRQFSNSRSEMNVSTLELGDSALYLCASSLYGGGNWFDGTDTQYFGPGTRLTVL.

The chain couples TRBV7-8 to TRBJ2-1; tentative D call: TRBD2 (5 bases). Germline V gene data show CDR1 as SGHVS and CDR2 as FQNEAQ. Trimming pared 7 bases from V and 3 bases from J, leaving 16 bases between. The CDR3 covers 15 residues. CDR3 nucleotide sequence: TGTGCCAGCACAACCCTGCGGGCTGACTACAATGAGCAGTTCTTC. Translated: CASTTLRADYNEQFF.

The chain couples TRBV12-3 or TRBV12-4 to TRBJ2-5; D uncertain. Deletions cut 5 bases from V and 9 bases from J, with 19 bases between. The length of the CDR3 is 14 residues. The CDR3 DNA sequence: TGTGCCAGCAGTACAACCGGGTCCCCTAGGGCCCAGTACTTC. Its protein product is CASSTTGSPRAQYF.

This clonotype was detected many times. This chain uses TRBV20-1 with TRBJ2-1; 13 nucleotides match TRBD2. This CDR3 comprises 15 residues. The J segment lost 7 bases and the V segment lost 0 bases, leaving 3 bases of the junction unmatched. Germline loops: CDR1 DFQATT, CDR2 SNEGSKA (reference sequence). CDR3 nucleotides: TGCAGTGCTAGAGATTGGGGACTAGCGGGGAATGAGCAGTTCTTC. Its protein product is CSARDWGLAGNEQFF.

The V call is TRBV28, the J call TRBJ1-1; D gene uncertain. This CDR3 is built from 13 residues. Germline V gives CDR1 MDHEN, CDR2 SYDVKM. The V end lost 3 bases, the J end lost 0 bases, and 5 bases lay between the germline ends. CDR3 region: CASSFVLNTEAFF. The CDR3 nucleotides are TGTGCCAGCAGTTTCGTCTTGAACACTGAAGCTTTCTTT. The full variable domain, with the rest looked up from reference TRBV28 and TRBJ1-1, is DVKVTQSSRYLVKRTGEKVFLECVQDMDHENMFWYRQDPGLGLRLIYFSYDVKMKEKGDIPEGYSVSREKKERFSLILESASTNQTSMYLCASSFVLNTEAFFGQGTRLTVV.

This chain joins TRBV20-1 and TRBJ2-7; 10 bases are shared with TRBD2. The length of the CDR3 is 16 residues. Per germline, CDR1 DFQATT and CDR2 SNEGSKA (reference sequence). V shed 2 bases, J shed 1 base, and the junction held 8 bases outside the gene matches. CDR3 loop: CSARPAGGAPSYEQYF. CDR3 in DNA: TGCAGTGCTAGACCAGCGGGAGGGGCCCCATCCTACGAGCAGTACTTC.

This clonotype was observed many times. The CDR3 region is CASSLGGTRTFEQYF. CDR3 nucleotide sequence: TGTGCCAGCAGTTTAGGTGGGACCCGGACATTCGAGCAGTACTTC. The V gene is TRBV28, the J gene TRBJ2-7; D possibly uses TRBD1 or TRBD2 (5 bases each). In germline, CDR1 is MDHEN, CDR2 SYDVKM. V gave up 2 bases and J gave up 6 bases, with 17 bases separating them. This CDR3 has 15 residues. Full variable domain (missing parts from reference TRBV28 and TRBJ2-7): DVKVTQSSRYLVKRTGEKVFLECVQDMDHENMFWYRQDPGLGLRLIYFSYDVKMKEKGDIPEGYSVSREKKERFSLILESASTNQTSMYLCASSLGGTRTFEQYFGPGTRLTVT.